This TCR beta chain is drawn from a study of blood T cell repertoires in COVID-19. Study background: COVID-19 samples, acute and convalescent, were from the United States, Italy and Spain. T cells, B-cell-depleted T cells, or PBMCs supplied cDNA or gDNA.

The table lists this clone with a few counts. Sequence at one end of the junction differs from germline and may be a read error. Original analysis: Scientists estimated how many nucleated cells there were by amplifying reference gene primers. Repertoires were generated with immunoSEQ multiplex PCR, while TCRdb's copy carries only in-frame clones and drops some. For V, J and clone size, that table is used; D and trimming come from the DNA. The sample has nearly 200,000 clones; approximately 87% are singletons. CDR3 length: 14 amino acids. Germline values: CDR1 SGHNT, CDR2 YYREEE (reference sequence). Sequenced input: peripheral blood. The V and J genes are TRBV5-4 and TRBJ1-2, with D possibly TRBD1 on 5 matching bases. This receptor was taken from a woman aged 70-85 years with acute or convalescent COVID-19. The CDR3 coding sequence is TGTGCCAGCAGCGCCCTGCAGGGTAACAATGGCTACACCTTC. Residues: CASSALQGNNGYTF.